This T cell receptor (beta chain) was documented in a study of blood T cell repertoires in COVID-19. About the study: The cDNA or gDNA used as material had been derived from T cells, B-cell-depleted T cells, or PBMCs.

The method was immunoSEQ multiplex PCR; TCRdb's version includes in-frame clones alone and lacks a portion of them. The sample shows tens of thousands of clones, approximately 80% of them seen only once. From germline, CDR1 is SGHAT and CDR2 FQDESV (reference sequence). The CDR3 runs to 16 residues. Trimming took 3 bases from V and 3 from J; bases not matched to a gene: 5. The TCR sequence derives from a man aged 50 to 59 with active or convalescent COVID-19. The sample taken for sequencing was peripheral blood. V and J are TRBV11-1 and TRBJ2-2, with 9 bases lining up with TRBD1. The CDR3 loop reads CASSFEDRGHTGELFF. CDR3 sequence (DNA): TGTGCCAGCAGCTTCGAGGACAGGGGTCACACCGGGGAGCTGTTTTTT.